The clone carrying this T cell receptor beta chain was counted many times. Its antigen is unidentified. Genomic DNA, serving as template, underwent TCR beta VDJ and CDR3 profiling. A single record per CDR3 protein comes from TCRdb applying MiXCR to the reads. The data hold 150,000 to 200,000 distinct CDR3 sequences, with approximately 40% observed a single time. This sample was taken from a study of CD8+CD57+ T cells in acquired aplastic anemia. Study-wide background: CD4+ and CD8+ cells, once sorted, gave DNA averaging around 3.4 ug. Healthy-donor CD4+ cells averaged about 9.9 million reads.

Per the germline V gene, CDR1 is SGHAT and CDR2 is FQNNGV. There are 15 residues in the CDR3. The junction had 10 bases not matched to a gene; V was cut back by 4 bases and J by 6 bases. Study-level results: No significant difference in CD8+ Simpson's diversity was found between patients and controls. Comparison of patients with controls identified about 27 shared CD8+ CDR3 sequences.

V is TRBV11-2 and J is TRBJ2-7, with TRBD2 identical over 9 bases. This receptor was obtained from a human donor in good health. Material: sorted CD4+, CD8+, or CD8+CD57+ T cells (not recorded which) from PBMCs. For the CDR3, the DNA is TGTGCCAGCAGCTCGCACGGAGCGGGAGGTCGCGAGCAGTACTTC. Translating it yields CASSSHGAGGREQYF.